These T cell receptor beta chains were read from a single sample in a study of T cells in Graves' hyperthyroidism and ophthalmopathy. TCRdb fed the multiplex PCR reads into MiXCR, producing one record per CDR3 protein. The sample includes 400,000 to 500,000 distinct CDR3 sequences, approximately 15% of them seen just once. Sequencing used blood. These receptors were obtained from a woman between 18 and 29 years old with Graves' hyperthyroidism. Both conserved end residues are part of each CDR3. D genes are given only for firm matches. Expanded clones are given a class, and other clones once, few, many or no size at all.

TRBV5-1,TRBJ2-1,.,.,TGCGCCAGCAGCTCACGACAGGAGGAGCAGTTCTTC,CASSSRQEEQFF
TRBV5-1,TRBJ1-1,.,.,TGCGCCAGCAGCCCCCCCGGGGGGCACACTGAAGCTTTCTTT,CASSPPGGHTEAFF
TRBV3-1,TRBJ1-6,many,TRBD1,TGTGCCAGCAGCCTTGGACAGGCGCCCTATAATTCACCCCTCCACTTT,CASSLGQAPYNSPLHF
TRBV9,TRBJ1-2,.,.,TGTGCCAGCAGCGCCCAAGGACCTAATGGCTACACCTTC,CASSAQGPNGYTF
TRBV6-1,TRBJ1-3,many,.,TGTGCCAGCACCTCCGGGACAATTGGAAACACCATATATTTT,CASTSGTIGNTIYF
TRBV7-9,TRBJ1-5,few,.,TGTGCCAGCAGCTTCAGAGGGGTGAAGCCCCAGCATTTT,CASSFRGVKPQHF
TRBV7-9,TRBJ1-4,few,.,TGTGCCAGCAGCTTATGGACTGGGGCTAATGAAAAACTGTTTTTT,CASSLWTGANEKLFF
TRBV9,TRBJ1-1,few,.,TGTGCCAGCACCCCTCACCGGGGCCTAACTGAAGCTTTCTTT,CASTPHRGLTEAFF
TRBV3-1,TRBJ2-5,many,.,TGTGCCAGCAGCCCTCGCACACTGTACCAAGAGACCCAGTACTTC,CASSPRTLYQETQYF
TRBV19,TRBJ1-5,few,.,TGTGCCAGTAGTAGTGGGTTTTGGAGCAATCAGCCCCAGCATTTT,CASSSGFWSNQPQHF
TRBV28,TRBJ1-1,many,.,TGTGCCAGCAGTTTCGGAGGCGTTGAAGCTTTCTTT,CASSFGGVEAFF
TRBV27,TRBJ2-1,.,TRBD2,TGTGCCAGCAGTCTCACTAGCGGGATGGTGCAGTTCTTC,CASSLTSGMVQFF
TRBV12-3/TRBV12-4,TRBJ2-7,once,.,TGTGCCAGCAGTTCCCACTACAGGGACGAGCAGTACTTC,CASSSHYRDEQYF
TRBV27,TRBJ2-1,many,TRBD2,TGTGCCAGCAGATCCTCCGGGACTAGCCACAATGAGCAGTTCTTC,CASRSSGTSHNEQFF
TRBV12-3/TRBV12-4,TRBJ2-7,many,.,TGTGCCAGCAACATCGGCGGGACCGAAACCTACGAGCAGTACTTC,CASNIGGTETYEQYF
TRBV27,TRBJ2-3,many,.,TGTGCCAGCAGTTTGATACAGAGAAGCACAGATACGCAGTATTTT,CASSLIQRSTDTQYF